This T cell receptor beta chain was recovered during a study of T cells in Graves' hyperthyroidism and ophthalmopathy. Template material for amplifying TCR beta CDR3 regions consisted of RNA transcripts. The primer set for the first-round RT-PCR of the TCR CDR3 was HTBI. TCRdb itself ran the multiplex PCR reads through MiXCR, one entry per CDR3 protein. The sample shows fewer than 300,000 distinct CDR3 sequences, approximately 16% of them seen only once. CDR1 and CDR2 from the germline V gene are LGHDT and YNNKEL (reference sequence). V lost 3 bases, J lost 6 bases, and 14 bases lay in between. The CDR3 spans 14 residues. Patients between 18 and 65 years old had hyperthyroidism, newly diagnosed and lasting under 2 months.

Source material: blood. This receptor was taken from a woman aged 50 to 60 with Graves' hyperthyroidism that later progressed to Graves' ophthalmopathy. The V call is TRBV3-1, the J call TRBJ1-2; D is perhaps TRBD1 (5 bases). CDR3 sequence: CASSHRVGDDGYTF. The CDR3 DNA is TGTGCCAGCAGCCACAGGGTAGGAGATGATGGCTACACCTTC.